The 13 T cell receptor beta chains in this list originate from one sample, sequenced in a study of CD8+ T cells in alopecia areata. Investigators isolated RNA and reverse transcribed it into cDNA to act as the sequencing template. Using immunoSEQ multiplex PCR, the repertoire was profiled, and TCRdb retains in-frame clones only, with some absent. The sample records about 280,000 clones, roughly 64% being singletons. Specified treatment: oral pan-JAK inhibitor, 5-10 mg twice daily. The starting material was CD4+ T cells sorted from blood, obtained at week 24, from a patient treated with tofacitinib. The receptors come from a human donor with alopecia areata.

The chain combines TRBV10-3 with TRBJ2-2; 8 nucleotides line up with TRBD1. V lost 6 bases, J lost 1 base, and 7 bases stayed unmatched. In germline, CDR1 is ENHRY, CDR2 SYGVKD. This CDR3 is built from 16 residues. CDR3 nucleotides: TGTGCCATCAGGAAGACAGGGGCGAGGAACACCGGGGAGCTGTTTTTT. It is translated as CAIRKTGARNTGELFF.

This clone was found a few times. V is TRBV6-5 and J is TRBJ1-4, with D unresolved. Germline V lookup: CDR1 MNHEY, CDR2 SVGAGI. V gave up 6 bases and J gave up 8 bases, with 16 bases separating them. The CDR3 is 14 residues long. The CDR3, as DNA: TGTGCCAGCAGGGTGGACGGGTTTGGGGAAAAACTGTTTTTT. The encoded protein is CASRVDGFGEKLFF.

The rearrangement links TRBV7-6 to TRBJ2-7; unclear D gene. The germline V gene encodes CDR1 SGHVS and CDR2 FNYEAQ. V was clipped by 5 bases and J by 0 bases, with 11 bases between them. The CDR3 runs to 14 residues. The CDR3 protein is CASSTRPSSYEQYF. The CDR3 DNA reads as TGTGCCAGCAGCACCCGACCCAGCTCCTACGAGCAGTACTTC.

This clone was picked up one time. The chain carries TRBV7-2 and TRBJ2-1; 9 bases match TRBD2. After removal of 1 base from V and 6 bases from J, the junction contained 10 bases not matched to a gene. This CDR3 is 17 amino acids long. Germline V gene data show CDR1 as SGHTA and CDR2 as FQGNSA. DNA for the CDR3: TGTGCCAGCAGCTTAGTCGGCGGGGGGGCTAATCGCAATGAGCAGTTCTTC. This translates into CASSLVGGGANRNEQFF.

The genes are TRBV4-1 and TRBJ1-6, with 9 bases matching TRBD1. The CDR3 sequence is 17 residues long. Germline V gives CDR1 MGHRA, CDR2 YSYEKL. Trimming cost V 0 bases and J 10 bases; bases outside gene matches: 10. The CDR3 DNA sequence: TGCGCCAGCAGCCAAGAAAAGCTTGGGACAGGGAGATCACCCCTCCACTTT. It specifies CASSQEKLGTGRSPLHF.

The gene calls are TRBV9 and TRBJ2-7; D is unresolved. The CDR3 contains 15 residues. Trimming shortened V by 2 bases and J by 2 bases, and 14 bases separated the two germline ends. Germline V gene lookup returns CDR1 SGDLS and CDR2 YYNGEE. This CDR3 reads CASSVSTGPAYEQYF. In DNA form, the CDR3 reads TGTGCCAGCAGCGTCAGTACCGGGCCCGCCTACGAGCAGTACTTC.

The J gene is TRBJ1-1, the V gene TRBV6-6, with D hard to call. This CDR3 is 14 amino acids long. Trimming took 0 bases from V and 1 from J, leaving 6 bases between them. From germline, CDR1 is MNHNY and CDR2 SVGAGI (reference sequence). CDR3 sequence reads: CASSYSIRNTEAFF. The CDR3, as DNA: TGTGCCAGCAGTTACTCGATTAGGAACACTGAAGCTTTCTTT.

The chain is built from TRBV18 and TRBJ1-1, with D hard to call. The CDR3 is 14 residues long. V was cut by 4 bases and J by 0 bases, with 9 bases left in between. Germline values: CDR1 KGHSH, CDR2 LQKENI. The CDR3 bases are TGTGCCAGCTCACTACAAGGCATGAACACTGAAGCTTTCTTT. As protein: CASSLQGMNTEAFF.

This chain uses TRBV28 with TRBJ2-7, with 7 bases that match TRBD1. J gave up 1 base and V 5 bases, and 8 bases lay outside the gene matches. CDR3 length equals 15 residues. Germline CDR1 reads MDHEN; CDR2 reads SYDVKM. The CDR3: CASSAQRQGSYEQYF. For the CDR3, the DNA is TGTGCCAGCAGTGCCCAACGACAGGGTTCCTACGAGCAGTACTTC.

As to this clone: Germline is not matched at one junction end, which may reflect a read error. The CDR3 coding sequence is TGTGCCAGCAGCTTAACGCGGACAGAGCTTCAGCACTTC. It is translated as CASSLTRTELQHF. The chain is built from TRBV7-3 and TRBJ2-7; tentatively, D is TRBD1 (6 bases). The CDR3 consists of 13 residues. Germline CDR1 SGHTA, CDR2 FQGTGA.

V and J are TRBV4-1 and TRBJ1-5, with no clear D. Germline V gene data show CDR1 as MGHRA and CDR2 as YSYEKL. V was trimmed by 0 bases and J by 5 bases, leaving 14 bases between them. This CDR3 has 16 amino acids. CDR3 region: CASSQESSEIYQPQHF. CDR3 nucleotides: TGCGCCAGCAGCCAAGAATCCAGCGAGATCTATCAGCCCCAGCATTTT.

The genes are TRBV28 and TRBJ2-1; maybe TRBD2 (5 bases). Trimming took 7 bases from V and 7 from J, leaving 20 bases between them. This CDR3 has 15 amino acids. Germline assignment: CDR1 MDHEN and CDR2 SYDVKM. The CDR3 bases are TGTGCCAGCACCTCCCCGGCTGAGGGAAGGAATGAGCAGTTCTTC. Translation: CASTSPAEGRNEQFF.

Worth noting for this clone: The junction shows a germline mismatch at one end, possibly a read error. The gene calls are TRBV4-1 and TRBJ2-7, with D hard to call. The CDR3 loop spans 14 amino acids. In germline, CDR1 is MGHRA, CDR2 YSYEKL. CDR3 nucleotides: TGCGCCAGCAGCCGGGCACAGCCCTCCTCCGAGCAGTACTTC. Translating gives CASSRAQPSSEQYF.